The TCR beta chain under discussion was sequenced for a study of identical twins. A universal primer binding site was introduced by template switching. The final cDNA contained unique molecular identifiers. Each CDR3 protein gets one entry after TCRdb re-called the 5' RACE reads with MiXCR. This sample has roughly 690,000 distinct CDR3 sequences, with about 20% found just once. This clonotype has a handful of counts. V lost 4 bases, J lost 2 bases, and 9 bases lay in between. CDR1 is SGHDN, CDR2 FVKESK, per germline. CDR3 size: 13 residues. The sample was also reused in another study, on T cells expressing NK-cell markers. That paper adds: The contribution of dominant NKG2C+ clonotypes to CD8+ T cells in five to seven donors was roughly 1.0-7.5%.

This sequence was found in a woman aged 18-30 years in good health. The source material was PBMCs. The chain is built from TRBV14 and TRBJ2-7, with no clear D. The CDR3 loop is CASSPLRTYEQYF. CDR3 bases: TGTGCCAGCAGCCCTCTAAGGACCTACGAGCAGTACTTC.